A selection of T cell receptor beta chains follows, all from one sample in a study of blood T cell repertoires in COVID-19. Produced via immunoSEQ multiplex PCR; TCRdb's table is partial and in-frame only. Here the sample spans 110,000 to 150,000 clones, 60% to 85% being singletons. Sequencing used peripheral blood. These receptors were obtained from a man aged 45-65 years with active or convalescent COVID-19. Each CDR3 is given with its conserved first and last residue. A D gene is named only where the DNA matches it firmly. Size is stated for part of the rows, as once, few or many counts, or as a class when the clone is expanded.

j_gene: TRBJ2-3; abundance: .; v_gene: TRBV24-1; d_gene: .; CDR3nt: TGTGCCACCAGTGTAAGCACAGATACGCAGTATTTT; CDR3aa: CATSVSTDTQYF
j_gene: TRBJ2-3; abundance: .; v_gene: TRBV18; d_gene: TRBD2; CDR3nt: TGTGCCAGCTCACCAGGGACTAGCGGGACCACAGATACGCAGTATTTT; CDR3aa: CASSPGTSGTTDTQYF
j_gene: TRBJ2-1; abundance: .; v_gene: TRBV19; d_gene: TRBD2; CDR3nt: TGTGCCAGTTCCCCTAGCGGGGGGTACAATGAGCAGTTCTTC; CDR3aa: CASSPSGGYNEQFF
j_gene: TRBJ1-1; abundance: .; v_gene: TRBV14; d_gene: .; CDR3nt: TGTGCCAGCAGCCAAGAGGAGGAGCTCATGAACACTGAAGCTTTCTTT; CDR3aa: CASSQEEELMNTEAFF
j_gene: TRBJ2-3; abundance: .; v_gene: TRBV5-1; d_gene: TRBD2; CDR3nt: TGCGCCGGGTCGACTAGCGGGACAGATACGCAGTATTTT; CDR3aa: CAGSTSGTDTQYF
j_gene: TRBJ2-3; abundance: .; v_gene: TRBV5-8; d_gene: .; CDR3nt: TGTGCCAGCAGCTTCGATGGGGCTGCAGATACGCAGTATTTT; CDR3aa: CASSFDGAADTQYF
j_gene: TRBJ1-2; abundance: .; v_gene: TRBV5-1; d_gene: .; CDR3nt: TGCGCCAGCAGCTTGACACAGCTCTATGGCTACACCTTC; CDR3aa: CASSLTQLYGYTF
j_gene: TRBJ2-7; abundance: .; v_gene: TRBV15; d_gene: .; CDR3nt: TGTGCCACCAGCAGAGATCGTCGGGAGCCCTCCTACGAGCAGTACTTC; CDR3aa: CATSRDRREPSYEQYF
j_gene: TRBJ2-3; abundance: .; v_gene: TRBV2; d_gene: TRBD1; CDR3nt: TGTGCCAGCAGTCCCGACAGGGGCGGGTCAGATACGCAGTATTTT; CDR3aa: CASSPDRGGSDTQYF
j_gene: TRBJ1-2; abundance: .; v_gene: TRBV27; d_gene: .; CDR3nt: TGTGCCAGCAGTTTGCGACAGGACCTTAACTATGGCTACACCTTC; CDR3aa: CASSLRQDLNYGYTF
j_gene: TRBJ2-2; abundance: few; v_gene: TRBV5-4; d_gene: TRBD2; CDR3nt: TGTGCCAGCAATCACGGGACTAGCGGGAGTCGGAGCACCGGGGAGCTGTTTTTT; CDR3aa: CASNHGTSGSRSTGELFF
j_gene: TRBJ2-2; abundance: .; v_gene: TRBV7-3; d_gene: TRBD2; CDR3nt: TGTGCCAGCAGCTTAACGCGCCTAGCGGGGTCCGGGGAGCTGTTTTTT; CDR3aa: CASSLTRLAGSGELFF
j_gene: TRBJ1-5; abundance: .; v_gene: TRBV28; d_gene: .; CDR3nt: TGTGCCAGCAGGGCCGGACAGCGTCCAGGGCCCCAGCATTTT; CDR3aa: CASRAGQRPGPQHF
j_gene: TRBJ2-1; abundance: .; v_gene: TRBV24-1; d_gene: TRBD1; CDR3nt: TGTGCCACCAGTGACAGGACAGGGAGGAGCAATGAGCAGTTCTTC; CDR3aa: CATSDRTGRSNEQFF
j_gene: TRBJ2-7; abundance: few; v_gene: TRBV7-9; d_gene: TRBD1; CDR3nt: TGTGCCAGCAGCTTCGGACAGGGAGCCCACTACGAGCAGTACTTC; CDR3aa: CASSFGQGAHYEQYF
j_gene: TRBJ2-7; abundance: .; v_gene: TRBV27; d_gene: .; CDR3nt: TGTGCCAGCAGTCGCCGGGGGGCTGGGTACGAGCAGTACTTC; CDR3aa: CASSRRGAGYEQYF
j_gene: TRBJ2-5; abundance: .; v_gene: TRBV19; d_gene: TRBD1; CDR3nt: TGTGCCAGTAGTACTCTCGGGACAGGGGTACGAGAGACCCAGTACTTC; CDR3aa: CASSTLGTGVRETQYF
j_gene: TRBJ2-1; abundance: .; v_gene: TRBV10-3; d_gene: TRBD1; CDR3nt: TGTGCCATCAGTTCATCAACGGGACAGGGGGGGAATGAGCAGTTCTTC; CDR3aa: CAISSSTGQGGNEQFF
j_gene: TRBJ1-3; abundance: .; v_gene: TRBV7-3; d_gene: TRBD1; CDR3nt: TGTGCCAGCAGCCCCGGGACAGGGGGGACAAACACCATATATTTT; CDR3aa: CASSPGTGGTNTIYF
j_gene: TRBJ2-7; abundance: .; v_gene: TRBV4-1; d_gene: .; CDR3nt: TGCGCCAGCAGCCAGCTAGCAGAGTCGATCTACCACGAGCAGTACTTC; CDR3aa: CASSQLAESIYHEQYF
j_gene: TRBJ2-7; abundance: .; v_gene: TRBV2; d_gene: .; CDR3nt: TGTGCCAGCAGTCGGGAGAGCTCCTACGAGCAGTACTTC; CDR3aa: CASSRESSYEQYF
j_gene: TRBJ1-1; abundance: .; v_gene: TRBV10-3; d_gene: .; CDR3nt: TGTGCCATCAGTCCCACAGCAGACACTGAAGCTTTCTTT; CDR3aa: CAISPTADTEAFF
j_gene: TRBJ2-7; abundance: .; v_gene: TRBV30; d_gene: TRBD2; CDR3nt: TGTGCCTGGAGTGGACTAGCGGGGGGTCTCGAGCAGTACTTC; CDR3aa: CAWSGLAGGLEQYF
j_gene: TRBJ2-5; abundance: .; v_gene: TRBV19; d_gene: TRBD1; CDR3nt: TGTGCCAGTAGTCCAACAGGGGTATGGGAGACCCAGTACTTC; CDR3aa: CASSPTGVWETQYF
j_gene: TRBJ2-7; abundance: few; v_gene: TRBV7-3; d_gene: .; CDR3nt: TGTGCCAGCAGCTTAGGGCCTACTGACGAGCAGTACTTC; CDR3aa: CASSLGPTDEQYF
j_gene: TRBJ2-7; abundance: .; v_gene: TRBV18; d_gene: TRBD2; CDR3nt: TGTGCCAGCTCACCACCGGTGACTAGCGGGTTCGAGCAGTACTTC; CDR3aa: CASSPPVTSGFEQYF
j_gene: TRBJ2-3; abundance: .; v_gene: TRBV10-3; d_gene: .; CDR3nt: TGTGCCATCAGCCCCCTTAGCACAGATACGCAGTATTTT; CDR3aa: CAISPLSTDTQYF
j_gene: TRBJ2-7; abundance: .; v_gene: TRBV3-1/TRBV3-2; d_gene: TRBD2; CDR3nt: TGTGCCAGCAGCCACGAGACTAGCGGGAGGCTTTACGAGCAGTACTTC; CDR3aa: CASSHETSGRLYEQYF
j_gene: TRBJ1-2; abundance: .; v_gene: TRBV27; d_gene: .; CDR3nt: TGTGCCAGCAGGGAACAGGGAGGGGCTGTGGATGGCTACACCTTC; CDR3aa: CASREQGGAVDGYTF
j_gene: TRBJ2-7; abundance: .; v_gene: TRBV29-1; d_gene: .; CDR3nt: TGCAGCGTTTCCCTCAGGGGCGCCTACGAGCAGTACTTC; CDR3aa: CSVSLRGAYEQYF
j_gene: TRBJ2-5; abundance: .; v_gene: TRBV7-2; d_gene: .; CDR3nt: TGTGCCAGCAGCGCCCAGGCACCTCGGGAGACCCAGTACTTC; CDR3aa: CASSAQAPRETQYF
j_gene: TRBJ1-4; abundance: .; v_gene: TRBV28; d_gene: .; CDR3nt: TGTGCCAGCAGGCAACTAGACGGCACTAATGAAAAACTGTTTTTT; CDR3aa: CASRQLDGTNEKLFF
j_gene: TRBJ1-4; abundance: .; v_gene: TRBV28; d_gene: .; CDR3nt: TGTGCCAGCAATCCCCAGGGGAGGGGTGAAAAACTGTTTTTT; CDR3aa: CASNPQGRGEKLFF
j_gene: TRBJ2-3; abundance: once; v_gene: TRBV4-2; d_gene: TRBD2; CDR3nt: TGTGCCAGCAAGGGACTAGCGGTTAGCACAGATACGCAGTATTTT; CDR3aa: CASKGLAVSTDTQYF
j_gene: TRBJ1-5; abundance: .; v_gene: TRBV20-1; d_gene: .; CDR3nt: TGCAGTGTTACAGGGATTCAGCCCCAGCATTTT; CDR3aa: CSVTGIQPQHF
j_gene: TRBJ2-5; abundance: .; v_gene: TRBV28; d_gene: TRBD1; CDR3nt: TGTGCCAGCAGTCTCACGCGGACAGGGAGAGAGACCCAGTACTTC; CDR3aa: CASSLTRTGRETQYF
j_gene: TRBJ2-2; abundance: .; v_gene: TRBV7-3; d_gene: .; CDR3nt: TGTGCCAGCAGCTTACCTTCCGGGAGCGGTACCGGGGAGCTGTTTTTT; CDR3aa: CASSLPSGSGTGELFF
j_gene: TRBJ1-2; abundance: .; v_gene: TRBV29-1; d_gene: TRBD1; CDR3nt: TGCAGCGCTCAGGGGGTTTTCTATGGCTACACCTTC; CDR3aa: CSAQGVFYGYTF
j_gene: TRBJ2-5; abundance: .; v_gene: TRBV11-2; d_gene: .; CDR3nt: TGTGCCAGCAGCTTAGTACAGCCTCAAGAGACCCAGTACTTC; CDR3aa: CASSLVQPQETQYF
j_gene: TRBJ2-7; abundance: few; v_gene: TRBV9; d_gene: TRBD1; CDR3nt: TGTGCCAGCAGCGCCTCCTTACAGGGGTTTTACGAGCAGTACTTC; CDR3aa: CASSASLQGFYEQYF
j_gene: TRBJ2-3; abundance: .; v_gene: TRBV30; d_gene: .; CDR3nt: TGTGCCTGGAGTCCCGGGACATACACAGATACGCAGTATTTT; CDR3aa: CAWSPGTYTDTQYF
j_gene: TRBJ1-6; abundance: .; v_gene: TRBV14; d_gene: TRBD1; CDR3nt: TGTGCCAGCAGCCGGGACAGGGCCCCTAATTCACCCCTCCACTTT; CDR3aa: CASSRDRAPNSPLHF
j_gene: TRBJ2-3; abundance: .; v_gene: TRBV3-1/TRBV3-2; d_gene: TRBD2; CDR3nt: TGTGCCAGCAGCCAATTTAGCGGGAGGGCCTCAGATACGCAGTATTTT; CDR3aa: CASSQFSGRASDTQYF
j_gene: TRBJ2-7; abundance: .; v_gene: TRBV3-1/TRBV3-2; d_gene: .; CDR3nt: TGTGCCAGCAGCCAAGGTAGTCAGAGGTACGAGCAGTACTTC; CDR3aa: CASSQGSQRYEQYF
j_gene: TRBJ2-7; abundance: .; v_gene: TRBV4-2; d_gene: TRBD1; CDR3nt: TGTGCCAGCAGCCCACAGGGGAACGAGCAGTACTTC; CDR3aa: CASSPQGNEQYF
j_gene: TRBJ2-5; abundance: .; v_gene: TRBV13; d_gene: TRBD2; CDR3nt: TGTGCCAGCAGCTTAGCATTTCAAGGACTAGCGGGAGGCAGCCTGGAGACCCAGTACTTC; CDR3aa: CASSLAFQGLAGGSLETQYF
j_gene: TRBJ2-3; abundance: .; v_gene: TRBV7-2; d_gene: .; CDR3nt: TGTGCCAGCAGCATCACTCGAGATACGCAGTATTTT; CDR3aa: CASSITRDTQYF